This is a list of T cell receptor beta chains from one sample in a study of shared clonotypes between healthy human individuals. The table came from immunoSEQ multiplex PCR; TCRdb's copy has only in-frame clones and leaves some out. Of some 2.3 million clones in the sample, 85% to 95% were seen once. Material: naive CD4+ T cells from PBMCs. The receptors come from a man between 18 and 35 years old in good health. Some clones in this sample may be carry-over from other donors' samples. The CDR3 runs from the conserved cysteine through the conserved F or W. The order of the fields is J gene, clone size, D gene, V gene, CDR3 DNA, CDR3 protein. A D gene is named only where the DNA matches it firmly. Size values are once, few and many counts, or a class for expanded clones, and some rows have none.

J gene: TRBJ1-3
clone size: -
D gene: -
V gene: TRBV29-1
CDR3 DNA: TGCAGCGTTGTGGGGGAGAGAGGAAACACCATATATTTT
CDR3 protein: CSVVGERGNTIYF

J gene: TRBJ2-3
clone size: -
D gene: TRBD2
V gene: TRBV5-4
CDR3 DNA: TGTGCCAGCAGCTTGGAGGCTAGCGGGATGGCGCAGTATTTT
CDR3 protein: CASSLEASGMAQYF

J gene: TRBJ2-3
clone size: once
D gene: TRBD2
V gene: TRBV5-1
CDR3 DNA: TGCGCCAGCAGCTTGGTAGCGGGAGTCGCAGATACGCAGTATTTT
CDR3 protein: CASSLVAGVADTQYF

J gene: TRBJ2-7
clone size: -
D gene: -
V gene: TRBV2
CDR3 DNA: TGTGCCAGCCTTGACAACTACGAGCAGTACTTC
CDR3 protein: CASLDNYEQYF

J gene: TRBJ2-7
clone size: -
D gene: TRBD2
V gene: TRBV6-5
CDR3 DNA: TGTGCCAGCAGTTATAAGACTAGCGGAACCTACGAGCAGTACTTC
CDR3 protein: CASSYKTSGTYEQYF

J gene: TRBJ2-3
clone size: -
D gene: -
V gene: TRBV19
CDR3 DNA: TGTGCCAGTAGTACGCGGGCAGATACGCAGTATTTT
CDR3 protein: CASSTRADTQYF

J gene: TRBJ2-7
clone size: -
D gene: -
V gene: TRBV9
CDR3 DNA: TGTGCCAGCAGCGTAGCGGCAGGCGAACCCTACGAGCAGTACTTC
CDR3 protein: CASSVAAGEPYEQYF

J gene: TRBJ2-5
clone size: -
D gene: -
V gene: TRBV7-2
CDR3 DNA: TGTGCCAGCAGCTTAGGTAGAGGCTCAGAGACCCAGTACTTC
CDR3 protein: CASSLGRGSETQYF

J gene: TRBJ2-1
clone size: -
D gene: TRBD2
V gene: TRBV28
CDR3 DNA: TGTGCCAGCAGTGATCCGGGACTAGCGGGAGATGAGCAGTTCTTC
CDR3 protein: CASSDPGLAGDEQFF

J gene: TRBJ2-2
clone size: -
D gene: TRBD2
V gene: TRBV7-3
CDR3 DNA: TGTGCCAGCAGCTTCAGCGGGAGAACCGGGGAGCTGTTTTTT
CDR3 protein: CASSFSGRTGELFF

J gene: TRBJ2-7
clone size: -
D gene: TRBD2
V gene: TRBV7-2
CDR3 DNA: TGTGCCAGCAGCTTAGTTGCCACTAGCGGGAGCTCCTACGAGCAGTACTTC
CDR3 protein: CASSLVATSGSSYEQYF

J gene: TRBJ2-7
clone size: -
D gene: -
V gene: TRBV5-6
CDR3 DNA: TGTGCCAGCAGCTTTTACAGCGAGCATTGGTACTTC
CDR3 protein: CASSFYSEHWYF

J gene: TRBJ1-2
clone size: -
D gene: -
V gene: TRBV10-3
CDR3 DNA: TGTGCCATCAGTGAGTCCCAGGGCCAAAGTGGCTACACCTTC
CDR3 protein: CAISESQGQSGYTF

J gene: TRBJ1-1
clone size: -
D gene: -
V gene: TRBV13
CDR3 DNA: TGTGCCAGCAGCTTAGTTCGGGCCAGCGGGAACACTGAAGCTTTCTTT
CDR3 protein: CASSLVRASGNTEAFF

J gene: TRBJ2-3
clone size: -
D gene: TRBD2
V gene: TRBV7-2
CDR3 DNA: TGTGCCAGCAGCTCCGGGGGGGGAGCGGATACGCAGTATTTT
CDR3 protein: CASSSGGGADTQYF

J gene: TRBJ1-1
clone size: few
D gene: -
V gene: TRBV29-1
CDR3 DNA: TGCAGCGTTGAGGGAATGAACACTGAAGCTTTCTTT
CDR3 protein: CSVEGMNTEAFF

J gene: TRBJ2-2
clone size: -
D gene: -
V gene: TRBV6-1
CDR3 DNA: TGTGCCAGCTCGGGAGCCGGGTCGCTCACCGGGGAGCTGTTTTTT
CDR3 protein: CASSGAGSLTGELFF

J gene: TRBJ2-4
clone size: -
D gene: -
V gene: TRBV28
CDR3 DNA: TGTGCCAGCAGTCCGGGGACCGCGGTTCAAGTTCAGTACTTC
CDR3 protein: CASSPGTAVQVQYF

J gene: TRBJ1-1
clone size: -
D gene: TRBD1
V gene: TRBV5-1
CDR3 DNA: TGCGCCAGCAGCGACAGGGGGAACACTGAAGCTTTCTTT
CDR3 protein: CASSDRGNTEAFF

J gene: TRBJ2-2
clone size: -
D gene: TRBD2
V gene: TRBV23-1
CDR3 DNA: TGCGCCAGCAGTCACGCCGGACTAGCGGGGGCCATCGAGTCCGGGGAGCTGTTTTTT
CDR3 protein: CASSHAGLAGAIESGELFF

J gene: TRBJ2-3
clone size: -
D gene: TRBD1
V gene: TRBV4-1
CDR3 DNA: TGCGCCAGCAGCCGCAGACAGGGGGACACAGATACGCAGTATTTT
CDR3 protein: CASSRRQGDTDTQYF

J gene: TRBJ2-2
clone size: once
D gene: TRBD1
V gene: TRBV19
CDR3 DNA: TGTGCCAGTAGTACAGGGGGCAAGACCACCGGGGAGCTGTTTTTT
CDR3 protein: CASSTGGKTTGELFF

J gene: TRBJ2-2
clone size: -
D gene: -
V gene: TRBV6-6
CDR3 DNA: TGTGCCAGCAGTAAAGAACGGGGCGGGGAGCTGTTTTTT
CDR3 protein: CASSKERGGELFF

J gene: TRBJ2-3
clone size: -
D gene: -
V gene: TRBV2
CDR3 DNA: TGTGCCAGCAGTGAAGTGGGACTCTACACAGATACGCAGTATTTT
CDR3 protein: CASSEVGLYTDTQYF

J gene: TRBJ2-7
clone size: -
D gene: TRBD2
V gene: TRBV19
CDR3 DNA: TGTGCCAGTAGTATTGAAGTGGTAGCGGGAACCTACGAGCAGTACTTC
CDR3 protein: CASSIEVVAGTYEQYF

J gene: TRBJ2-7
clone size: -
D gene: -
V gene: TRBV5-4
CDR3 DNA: TGTGCCAGCAGCTGGGCGCCCTTACCGGGCCCCGGCGAGCAGTACTTC
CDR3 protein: CASSWAPLPGPGEQYF

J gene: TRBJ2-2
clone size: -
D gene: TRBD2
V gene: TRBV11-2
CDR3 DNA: TGTGCCAGCAGCTTAGAGGGCGGGAGGAACACCGGGGAGCTGTTTTTT
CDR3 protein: CASSLEGGRNTGELFF

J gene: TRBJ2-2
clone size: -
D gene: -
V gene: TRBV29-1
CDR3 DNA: TGCAGCGTTGAAAGCCCCGGGGAGCTGTTTTTT
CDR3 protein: CSVESPGELFF

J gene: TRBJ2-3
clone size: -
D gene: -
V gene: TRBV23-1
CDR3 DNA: TGCGCCAGCTTTTCTTCCCCTCCCACCCTTGGGGATACGCAGTATTTT
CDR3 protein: CASFSSPPTLGDTQYF

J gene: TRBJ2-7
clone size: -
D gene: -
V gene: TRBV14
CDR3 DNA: TGTGCCAGCACCCCAGCGGGTCGAGGCTACGAGCAGTACTTC
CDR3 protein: CASTPAGRGYEQYF

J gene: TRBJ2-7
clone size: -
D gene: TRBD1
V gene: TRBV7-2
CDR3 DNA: TGTGCCAGCACCCTACGACAGGGATCCTACGAGCAGTACTTC
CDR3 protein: CASTLRQGSYEQYF

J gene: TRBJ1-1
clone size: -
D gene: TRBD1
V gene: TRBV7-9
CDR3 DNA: TGTGCCAGCAGCTTTGGACAGGGGGCCTTCACTGAAGCTTTCTTT
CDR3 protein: CASSFGQGAFTEAFF

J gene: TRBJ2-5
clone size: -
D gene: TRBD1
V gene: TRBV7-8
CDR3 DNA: TGTGCCAGCAGCTTAAGGTCAGGGGGAGAGACCCAGTACTTC
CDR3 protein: CASSLRSGGETQYF

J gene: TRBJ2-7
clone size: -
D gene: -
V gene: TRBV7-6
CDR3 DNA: TGTGCCAGCAGCTCACGGGCCGGGACACCGTGGGAGCAGTACTTC
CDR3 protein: CASSSRAGTPWEQYF

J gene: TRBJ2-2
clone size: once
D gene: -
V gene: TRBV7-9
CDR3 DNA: TGTGCCAGCAGCTTGAGAATTGCGAACACCGGGGAGCTGTTTTTT
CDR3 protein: CASSLRIANTGELFF

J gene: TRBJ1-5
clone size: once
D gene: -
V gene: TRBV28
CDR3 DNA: TGTGCCAGCGAAGGGCCAAATCAGCCCCAGCATTTT
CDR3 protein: CASEGPNQPQHF

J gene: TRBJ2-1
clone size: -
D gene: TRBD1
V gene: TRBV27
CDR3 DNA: TGTGCCAGCAGCAGGCGGACAGGCAGTGAGCAGTTCTTC
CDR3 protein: CASSRRTGSEQFF

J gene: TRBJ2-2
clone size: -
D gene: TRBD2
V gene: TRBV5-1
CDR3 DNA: TGCGCCAGCAGCTTGATTCCCGCCCTAGCGGGAGGGGGCGGGGAGCTGTTTTTT
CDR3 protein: CASSLIPALAGGGGELFF

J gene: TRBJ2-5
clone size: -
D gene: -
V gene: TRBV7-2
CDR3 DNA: TGTGCCAGCAGAGGGGATGAAGAGACCCAGTACTTC
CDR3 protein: CASRGDEETQYF

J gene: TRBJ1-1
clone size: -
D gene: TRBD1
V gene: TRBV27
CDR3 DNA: TGTGCCAGTCACCCCGGCACCCCGACAGGGACGAACACTGAAGCTTTCTTT
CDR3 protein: CASHPGTPTGTNTEAFF

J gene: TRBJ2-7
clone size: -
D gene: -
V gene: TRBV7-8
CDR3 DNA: TGTGCCAGCAGCCCCTGGGGCAGGTACGAGCAGTACTTC
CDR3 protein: CASSPWGRYEQYF

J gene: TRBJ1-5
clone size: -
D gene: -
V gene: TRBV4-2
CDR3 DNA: TGTGCCAGCAGCCAAATGAACAATCAGCCCCAGCATTTT
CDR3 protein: CASSQMNNQPQHF

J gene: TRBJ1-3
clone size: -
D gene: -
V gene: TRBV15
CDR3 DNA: TGTGCCGTACATATCGCGAGGGCCCACTCTGGAAACACCATATATTTT
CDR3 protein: CAVHIARAHSGNTIYF

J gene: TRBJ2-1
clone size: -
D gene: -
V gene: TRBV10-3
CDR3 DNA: TGTGCCATCAACCCTAGTGGGATAGAGGGTGAGCAGTTCTTC
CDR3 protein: CAINPSGIEGEQFF

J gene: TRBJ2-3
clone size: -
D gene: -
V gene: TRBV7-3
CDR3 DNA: TGTGCCAGCAGCTTGAACAGGGCGGACACAGATACGCAGTATTTT
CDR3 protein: CASSLNRADTDTQYF

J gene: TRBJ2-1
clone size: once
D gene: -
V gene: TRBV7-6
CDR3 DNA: TGTGCCAGCAGCTTAGTGGCAGGCCGAAGGAATGAGCAGTTCTTC
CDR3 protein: CASSLVAGRRNEQFF

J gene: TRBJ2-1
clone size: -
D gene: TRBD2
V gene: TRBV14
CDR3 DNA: TGTGCCAGCGGGAGGGCCTACAATGAGCAGTTCTTC
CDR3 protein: CASGRAYNEQFF

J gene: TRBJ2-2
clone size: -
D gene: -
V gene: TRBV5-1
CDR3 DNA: TGCGCCAGCAGCTTAGGACCGGCCGGGGAGCTGTTTTTT
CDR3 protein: CASSLGPAGELFF

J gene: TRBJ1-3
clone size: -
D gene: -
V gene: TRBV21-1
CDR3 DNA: TGTGCCAGCAGCAAAGATTGGACAGTTTACTCTGGAAACACCATATATTTT
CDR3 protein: CASSKDWTVYSGNTIYF

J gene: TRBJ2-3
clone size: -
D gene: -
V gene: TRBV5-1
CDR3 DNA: TGCGCCAGCAGCTTGCCCCAGGGAGGCACAGATACGCAGTATTTT
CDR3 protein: CASSLPQGGTDTQYF

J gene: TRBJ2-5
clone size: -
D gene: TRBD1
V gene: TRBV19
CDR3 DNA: TGTGCCAGTAAGGACAGGGGGCAAGAGACCCAGTACTTC
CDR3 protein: CASKDRGQETQYF

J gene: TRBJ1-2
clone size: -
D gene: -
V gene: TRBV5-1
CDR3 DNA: TGCGCCAGCAGCAGTGACGGTGACTATGGCTACACCTTC
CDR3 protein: CASSSDGDYGYTF

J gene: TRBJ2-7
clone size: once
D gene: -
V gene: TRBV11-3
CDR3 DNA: TGTGCCAGCAGCTTAGACGGCTCCTACGAGCAGTACTTC
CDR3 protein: CASSLDGSYEQYF

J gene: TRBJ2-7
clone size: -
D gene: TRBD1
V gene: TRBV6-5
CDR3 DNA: TGTGCCAGCAGACAGGGGTACGAGCAGTACTTC
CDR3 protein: CASRQGYEQYF

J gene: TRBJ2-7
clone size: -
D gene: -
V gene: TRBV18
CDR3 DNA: TGTGCCAGCTCTCCCTCGACTAACGAGCAGTACTTC
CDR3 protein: CASSPSTNEQYF

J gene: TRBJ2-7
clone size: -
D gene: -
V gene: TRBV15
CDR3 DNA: TGTGCCACCAGCAGAGATAGGCAGGGAGCCTACGAGCAGTACTTC
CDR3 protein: CATSRDRQGAYEQYF

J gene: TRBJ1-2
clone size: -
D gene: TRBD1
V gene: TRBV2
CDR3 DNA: TGTGCCAGCGGGGGACAGGGCAATGGCTACACCTTC
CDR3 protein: CASGGQGNGYTF

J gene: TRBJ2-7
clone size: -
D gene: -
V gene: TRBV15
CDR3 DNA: TGTGCCACCAGCGGCGGGGGCAGGGGTTACGACGAGCAGTACTTC
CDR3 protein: CATSGGGRGYDEQYF

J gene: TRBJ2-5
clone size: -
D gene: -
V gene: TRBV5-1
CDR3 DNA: TGCGCCAGCAGCACGAGGTCGGAGGAGACCCAGTACTTC
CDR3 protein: CASSTRSEETQYF

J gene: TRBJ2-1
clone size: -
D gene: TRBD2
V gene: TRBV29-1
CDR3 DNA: TGCAGCGGAAGAGCGGGATCGGGCCTTGAGCAGTTCTTC
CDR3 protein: CSGRAGSGLEQFF